This TCR beta chain was sequenced during a study of T cell clones after liver transplantation (dated 2019 in TCRdb). Concerning the study at large: The samples were obtained from ITN030ST, a randomized trial that attempted immunosuppression withdrawal within 2 years after liver transplantation. Donor-reactive T cell clones were identified using TCRbeta sequencing after a pre-transplant mixed lymphocyte reaction and were then followed in post-transplant blood. Third party-reactive TCRbeta sequences were also identified from pre-transplant MLRs to serve as an antigen-independent comparator for donor-reactive sequences. Of the eight recipients, three were HCV-positive, while the remaining recipients had been transplanted for non-autoimmune, non-viral indications. No induction therapy was given to the subjects, and standard immunosuppression was administered until randomization at 12-24 months post-transplant. Tolerance meant complete immunosuppression withdrawal for at least one year without liver enzymes rising beyond twice the upper limit of normal. Blood samples were collected pre-transplant, pre-randomization before withdrawal, and post-randomization after either full withdrawal or failed withdrawal. Of the 8 liver transplant recipients making up the studied cohort, 3 were classified as tolerant and 5 as non-tolerant. What the work shows at the level of the full study, not this receptor alone: Circulating donor-reactive CD4 TCRbeta sequences fell significantly post-transplant in 5 of 8 subjects, irrespective of tolerance or HCV status. Once repertoire turnover was taken into account, donor-reactive detection showed a significant reduction for CD4 in 7 of 8 subjects and for CD8 in 8 of 8. Conclusions were preliminary, limited by small, heterogeneous patient numbers and non-standardized post-transplant time points. In a couple of subjects, low numbers of available donor cells limited the measurable donor-reactive repertoire. The decline in donor-reactive sequences exceeded the decline in third party-reactive sequences, suggesting partial antigen-specific deletion that was unrelated to withdrawal success. Because no allograft tissue specimens were available, donor-reactive T cells may have migrated into the graft instead of being deleted.

High-throughput TCRbeta CDR3 sequencing of frozen genomic DNA was performed by immunoSEQ, with PCR amplification, mapping, bias correction and internal controls included. As for the original processing: Only productive rearrangements were retained, and each unique TCRbeta sequence was defined by its CDR3 nucleotide sequence together with its V and J gene. A sequence counted as donor-reactive only if the sequence showed at least 5-fold expansion in CFSE-low cells compared with unstimulated pre-transplant cells and had a frequency of at least 0.01%. To ensure at least 90% detection power, minimum frequency thresholds were set for each subject based on that subject's lowest-template unstimulated sample. Jensen-Shannon divergence between the top 1000 TCRbeta sequences post-transplant and pre-transplant was used to measure repertoire turnover. Two-sided Fisher's exact tests were used to test for changes in the detection of donor-reactive sequences. TCRdb retrieved this table from immuneACCESS and kept in-frame rearrangements only. Not all clones are present; in checked studies, unresolved V genes account for under half, and no reason is known for the remainder. V, J and clone size are taken as reported in that table, and D and trimming were inferred from the DNA itself. Here the sample has about 15,000 clones; around 90% occur a single time. 40% to 50% of the sample belongs to the ten largest clones.

CDR1 is given as SQVTM and CDR2 as ANQGSEA, both from the germline V gene. The CDR3 covers 14 residues, taking in both the cysteine and the phenylalanine. Only CDR3 DNA remains: 42 bases, in frame from the first base. Trimming takes 6 bases from V and 0 bases from J, and the germline ends sit 15 bases apart. What this sample's time point label stands for: pre-transplant. Thawed unstimulated PBMCs were stained for CD3, CD4 and CD8 and FACS-sorted into CD3+CD4+ and CD3+CD8+ populations. All 8 studied subjects were randomized to withdrawal of immunosuppression. The Qiagen DNeasy Blood and Tissue Kit was used for genomic DNA isolation. This clone was seen a handful of times. There is no known antigen for this receptor. No qualities accompany the bases; no much larger clone lies one base away. The same CDR3 also results from other DNA sequences found in this sample.

This clonotype was sampled from a human donor who received a liver transplant. The input for sequencing was CD8+ T cells from blood, taken before liver transplant. The chain joins TRBV29-1 to TRBJ2-7; TRBD2 is perhaps the D gene, given 5 matching bases. CDR3 protein: CSVEGDGSSYEQYF. The nucleotides read TGCAGCGTCGAGGGTGACGGCAGCTCCTACGAGCAGTACTTC.